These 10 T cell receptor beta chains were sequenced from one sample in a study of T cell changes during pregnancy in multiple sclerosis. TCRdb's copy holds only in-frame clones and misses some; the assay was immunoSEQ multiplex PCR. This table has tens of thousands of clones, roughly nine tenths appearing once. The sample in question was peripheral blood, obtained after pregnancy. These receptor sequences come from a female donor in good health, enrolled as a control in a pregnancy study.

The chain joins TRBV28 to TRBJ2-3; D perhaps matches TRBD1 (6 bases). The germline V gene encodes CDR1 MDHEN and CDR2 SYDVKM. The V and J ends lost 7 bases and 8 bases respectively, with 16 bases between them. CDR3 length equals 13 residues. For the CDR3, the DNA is TGTGCCAGCAATGGACAGACTCTCGGTACGCAGTATTTT. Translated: CASNGQTLGTQYF.

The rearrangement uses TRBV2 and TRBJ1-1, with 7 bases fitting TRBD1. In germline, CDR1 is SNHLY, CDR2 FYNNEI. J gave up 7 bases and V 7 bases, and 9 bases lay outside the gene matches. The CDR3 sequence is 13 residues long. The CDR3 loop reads CASKDREEDEAFF. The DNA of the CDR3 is TGTGCCAGCAAAGACAGGGAGGAGGATGAAGCTTTCTTT. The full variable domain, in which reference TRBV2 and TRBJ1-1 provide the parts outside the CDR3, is EPEVTQTPSHQVTQMGQEVILRCVPISNHLYFYWYRQILGQKVEFLVSFYNNEISEKSEIFDDQFSVERPDGSNFTLKIRSTKLEDSAMYFCASKDREEDEAFFGQGTRLTVV.

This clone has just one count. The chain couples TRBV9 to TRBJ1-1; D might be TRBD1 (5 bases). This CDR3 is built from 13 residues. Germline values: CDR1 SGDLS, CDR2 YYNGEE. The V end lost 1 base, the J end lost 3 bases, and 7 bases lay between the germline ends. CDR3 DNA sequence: TGTGCCAGCAGCGTATTCAGGGACACTGAAGCTTTCTTT. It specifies CASSVFRDTEAFF.

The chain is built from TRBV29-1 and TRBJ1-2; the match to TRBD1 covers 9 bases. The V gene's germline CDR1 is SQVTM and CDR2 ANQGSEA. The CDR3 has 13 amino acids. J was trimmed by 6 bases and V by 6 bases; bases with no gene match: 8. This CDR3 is CSVPGQGVHGYTF. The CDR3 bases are TGCAGCGTCCCGGGACAGGGAGTCCATGGCTACACCTTC. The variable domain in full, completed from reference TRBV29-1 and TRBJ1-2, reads SAVISQKPSRDICQRGTSLTIQCQVDSQVTMMFWYRQQPGQSLTLIATANQGSEATYESGFVIDKFPISRPNLTFSTLTVSNMSPEDSSIYLCSVPGQGVHGYTFGSGTRLTVV.

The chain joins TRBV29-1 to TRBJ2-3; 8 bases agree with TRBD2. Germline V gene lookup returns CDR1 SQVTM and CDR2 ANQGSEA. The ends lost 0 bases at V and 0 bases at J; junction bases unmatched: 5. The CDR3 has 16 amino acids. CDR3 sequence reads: CSVEDSGKISTDTQYF. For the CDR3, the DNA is TGCAGCGTTGAAGATAGCGGGAAGATCAGCACAGATACGCAGTATTTT.

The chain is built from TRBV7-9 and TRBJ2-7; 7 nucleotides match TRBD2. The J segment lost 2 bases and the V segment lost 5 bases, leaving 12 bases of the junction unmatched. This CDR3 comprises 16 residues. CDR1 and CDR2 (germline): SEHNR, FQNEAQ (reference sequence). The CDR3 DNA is TGTGCCAGCAGCCCGAAAGCTCTAGCGGAGCCCTACGAGCAGTACTTC. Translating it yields CASSPKALAEPYEQYF.

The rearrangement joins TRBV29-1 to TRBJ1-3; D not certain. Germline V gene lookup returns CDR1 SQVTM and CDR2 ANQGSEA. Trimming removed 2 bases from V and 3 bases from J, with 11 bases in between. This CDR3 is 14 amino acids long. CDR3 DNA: TGCAGCGTTGAACGGGTGGGGAGTGGAAACACCATATATTTT. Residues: CSVERVGSGNTIYF. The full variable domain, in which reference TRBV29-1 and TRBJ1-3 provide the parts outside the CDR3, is SAVISQKPSRDICQRGTSLTIQCQVDSQVTMMFWYRQQPGQSLTLIATANQGSEATYESGFVIDKFPISRPNLTFSTLTVSNMSPEDSSIYLCSVERVGSGNTIYFGEGSWLTVV.

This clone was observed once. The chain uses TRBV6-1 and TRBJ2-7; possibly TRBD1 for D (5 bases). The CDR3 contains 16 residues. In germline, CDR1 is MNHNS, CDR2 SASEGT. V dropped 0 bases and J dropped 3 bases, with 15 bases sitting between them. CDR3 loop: CASSEAPQGGNYEQYF. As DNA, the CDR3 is TGTGCCAGCAGTGAAGCCCCCCAGGGTGGGAACTACGAGCAGTACTTC.

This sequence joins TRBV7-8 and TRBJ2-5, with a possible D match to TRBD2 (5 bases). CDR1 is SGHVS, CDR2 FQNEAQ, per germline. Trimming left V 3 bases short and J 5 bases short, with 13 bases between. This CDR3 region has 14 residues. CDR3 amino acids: CASSLTTPGETQYF. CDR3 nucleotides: TGTGCCAGCAGCTTGACCACGCCGGGGGAGACCCAGTACTTC. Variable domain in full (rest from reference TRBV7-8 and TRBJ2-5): GAGVSQSPRYKVAKRGQDVALRCDPISGHVSLFWYQQALGQGPEFLTYFQNEAQLDKSGLPSDRFFAERPEGSVSTLKIQRTQQEDSAVYLCASSLTTPGETQYFGPGTRLLVL.

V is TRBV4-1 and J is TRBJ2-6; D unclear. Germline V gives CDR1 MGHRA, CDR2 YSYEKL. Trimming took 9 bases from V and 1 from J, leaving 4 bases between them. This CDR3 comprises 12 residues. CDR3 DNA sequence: TGCGCCAGTATGTCTGGGGCCAACGTCCTGACTTTC. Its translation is CASMSGANVLTF.